This TCR beta chain emerged from a study of blood T cell repertoires in COVID-19. Study-level background: Some COVID-19 samples were acute and others convalescent; all came from the United States, Italy and Spain. T cells, B-cell-depleted T cells, or PBMCs provided the cDNA or gDNA that served as material.

The CDR3 loop spans 14 amino acids. V was shortened by 4 bases and J by 4 bases, with 11 bases between the two germline ends. CDR1 is LGHDT and CDR2 is YNNKEL in the germline V gene (reference sequence). In the original workflow: Nucleated cell number was recorded as an estimate derived from reference gene primer amplification. Sequenced by immunoSEQ multiplex PCR; TCRdb stores in-frame clones only, minus some. V, J and clone size derive from that table, while D and trimming were established from the DNA sequence. The table lists 85,000 to 90,000 clones, 80% to 95% of them singletons. This chain joins TRBV3-1 (or the pseudogene TRBV3-2) and TRBJ1-5; possibly TRBD1 for D (5 bases). The sample was peripheral blood. The source of this sequence is a human donor with active COVID-19. The donor label of this sample is uncertain. In DNA, the CDR3 is TGTGCCAGCAGCCCTGCCCCAGGGAATCAGCCCCAGCATTTT. It is translated as CASSPAPGNQPQHF.